This T cell receptor (beta chain) is drawn from a study of T cells after yellow fever vaccination. The CDR3 runs to 18 residues. Deletions cut 0 bases from V and 2 bases from J, with 19 bases between. Germline values: CDR1 LGHNA, CDR2 YNFKEQ. This clonotype was counted many times. Synthesis of TCR cDNA relied on 5'RACE template switching, which attached a universal primer site and UMIs. TCRdb re-called the 5' RACE reads with MiXCR, one entry per CDR3 protein. The sample consists of some 120,000 distinct CDR3 sequences, about 8.4% of them appearing once. The sequence came from a man aged 18 to 29 who received the YFV17D yellow fever vaccine. The sample in question was CD8+ T cells sorted from PBMCs, obtained on the day of the yellow fever booster vaccination. The rearrangement uses TRBV4-2 and TRBJ1-1, with D perhaps matching TRBD1 (5 bases). The CDR3 loop reads CASSQDERATGLNTEAFF. DNA of the CDR3: TGTGCCAGCAGCCAAGATGAGCGGGCTACAGGTCTTAACACTGAAGCTTTCTTT.